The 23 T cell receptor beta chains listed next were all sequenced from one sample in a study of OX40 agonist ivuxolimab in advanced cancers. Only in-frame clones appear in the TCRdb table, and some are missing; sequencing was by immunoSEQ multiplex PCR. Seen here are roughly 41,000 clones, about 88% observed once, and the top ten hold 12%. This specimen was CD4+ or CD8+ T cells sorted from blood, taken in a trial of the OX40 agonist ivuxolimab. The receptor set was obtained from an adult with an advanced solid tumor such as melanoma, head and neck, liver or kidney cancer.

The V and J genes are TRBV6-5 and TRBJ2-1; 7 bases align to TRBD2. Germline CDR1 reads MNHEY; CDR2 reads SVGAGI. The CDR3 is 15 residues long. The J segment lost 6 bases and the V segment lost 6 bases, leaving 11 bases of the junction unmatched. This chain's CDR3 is CASSRLRLASNEQFF. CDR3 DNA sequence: TGTGCCAGCAGCCGGTTGAGACTAGCAAGCAATGAGCAGTTCTTC.

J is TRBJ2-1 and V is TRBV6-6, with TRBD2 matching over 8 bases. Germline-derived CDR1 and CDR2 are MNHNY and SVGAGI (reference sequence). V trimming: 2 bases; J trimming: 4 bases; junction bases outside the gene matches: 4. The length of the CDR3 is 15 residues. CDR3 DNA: TGTGCCAGCAGTTACCAGGCGGGAGGTTACAATGAGCAGTTCTTC. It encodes CASSYQAGGYNEQFF.

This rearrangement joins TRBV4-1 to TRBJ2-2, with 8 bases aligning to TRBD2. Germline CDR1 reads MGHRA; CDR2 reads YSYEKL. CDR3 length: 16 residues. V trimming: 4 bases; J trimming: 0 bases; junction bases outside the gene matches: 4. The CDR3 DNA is TGCGCCAGCAGCCCCACTAGCGGACCGAACACCGGGGAGCTGTTTTTT. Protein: CASSPTSGPNTGELFF.

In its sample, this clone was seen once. This CDR3 reads CAWSPDSYTGELFF. The CDR3 region has the DNA TGTGCCTGGAGCCCGGACAGTTACACCGGGGAGCTGTTTTTT. The gene calls are TRBV30 and TRBJ2-2; TRBD1 might be the D (6 bases). V lost 3 bases, J lost 3 bases, and 11 bases lay in between. The CDR3 covers 14 residues. From germline, CDR1 is GTSNPN and CDR2 SVGIG (reference sequence).

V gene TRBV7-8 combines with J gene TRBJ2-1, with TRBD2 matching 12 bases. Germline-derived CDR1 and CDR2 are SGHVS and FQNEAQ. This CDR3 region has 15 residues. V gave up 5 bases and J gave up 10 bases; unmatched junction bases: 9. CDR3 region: CASSQTRGTSGEQFF. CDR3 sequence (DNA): TGTGCCAGCAGCCAAACGCGTGGGACTAGCGGGGAGCAGTTCTTC. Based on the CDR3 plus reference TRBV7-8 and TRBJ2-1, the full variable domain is GAGVSQSPRYKVAKRGQDVALRCDPISGHVSLFWYQQALGQGPEFLTYFQNEAQLDKSGLPSDRFFAERPEGSVSTLKIQRTQQEDSAVYLCASSQTRGTSGEQFFGPGTRLTVL.

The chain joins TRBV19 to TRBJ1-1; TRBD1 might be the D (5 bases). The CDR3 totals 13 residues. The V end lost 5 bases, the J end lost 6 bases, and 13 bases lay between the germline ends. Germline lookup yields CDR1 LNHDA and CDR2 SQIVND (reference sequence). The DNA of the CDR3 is TGTGCCAGTAGTGCCGCCGGGGGTTCTGAAGCTTTCTTT. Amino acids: CASSAAGGSEAFF.

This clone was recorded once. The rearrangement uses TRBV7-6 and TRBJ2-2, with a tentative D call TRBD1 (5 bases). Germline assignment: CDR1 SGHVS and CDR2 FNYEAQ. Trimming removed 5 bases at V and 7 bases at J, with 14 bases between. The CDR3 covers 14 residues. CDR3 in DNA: TGTGCCAGCAGCCCTCGACAGTTTCTCGGGGAGCTGTTTTTT. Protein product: CASSPRQFLGELFF. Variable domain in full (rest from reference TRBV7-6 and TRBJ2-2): GAGVSQSPRYKVTKRGQDVALRCDPISGHVSLYWYRQALGQGPEFLTYFNYEAQQDKSGLPNDRFSAERPEGSISTLTIQRTEQRDSAMYRCASSPRQFLGELFFGEGSRLTVL.

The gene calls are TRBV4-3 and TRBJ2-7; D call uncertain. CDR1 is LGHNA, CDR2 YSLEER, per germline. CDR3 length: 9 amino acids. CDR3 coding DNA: TGCTTAAGGACCTACGAGCAGTACTTC. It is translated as CLRTYEQYF.

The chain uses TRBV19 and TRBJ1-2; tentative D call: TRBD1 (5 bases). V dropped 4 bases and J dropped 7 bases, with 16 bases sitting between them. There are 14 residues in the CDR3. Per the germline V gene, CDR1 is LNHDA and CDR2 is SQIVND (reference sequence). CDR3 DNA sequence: TGTGCCAGTAGTAGGGCCGGGACGGCGAGTGGCTACACCTTC. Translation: CASSRAGTASGYTF.

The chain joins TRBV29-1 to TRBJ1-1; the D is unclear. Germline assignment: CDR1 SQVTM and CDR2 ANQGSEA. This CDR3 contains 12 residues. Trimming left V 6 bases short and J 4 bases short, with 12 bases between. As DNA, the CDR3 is TGCAGCGTCCTGAAGGGCCCCACTGAAGCTTTCTTT. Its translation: CSVLKGPTEAFF.

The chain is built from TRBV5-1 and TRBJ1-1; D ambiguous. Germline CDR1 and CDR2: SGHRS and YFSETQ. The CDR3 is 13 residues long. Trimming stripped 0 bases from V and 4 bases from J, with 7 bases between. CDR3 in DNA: TGCGCCAGCAGCTTGGAGAGGGCCACTGAAGCTTTCTTT. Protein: CASSLERATEAFF.

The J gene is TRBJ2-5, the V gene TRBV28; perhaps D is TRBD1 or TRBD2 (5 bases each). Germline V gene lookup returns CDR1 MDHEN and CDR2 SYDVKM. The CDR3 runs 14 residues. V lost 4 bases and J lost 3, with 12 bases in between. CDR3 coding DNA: TGTGCCAGCAGTTCGGAGGTAGGGGAAGAGACCCAGTACTTC. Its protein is CASSSEVGEETQYF. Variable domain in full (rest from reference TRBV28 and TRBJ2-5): DVKVTQSSRYLVKRTGEKVFLECVQDMDHENMFWYRQDPGLGLRLIYFSYDVKMKEKGDIPEGYSVSREKKERFSLILESASTNQTSMYLCASSSEVGEETQYFGPGTRLLVL.

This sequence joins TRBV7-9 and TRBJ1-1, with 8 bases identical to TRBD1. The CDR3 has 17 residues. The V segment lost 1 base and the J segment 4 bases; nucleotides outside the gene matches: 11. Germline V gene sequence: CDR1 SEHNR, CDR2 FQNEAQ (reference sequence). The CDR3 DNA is TGTGCCAGCAGCTTAGGTGGCTGGGTGACAGGGGCCACTGAAGCTTTCTTT. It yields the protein CASSLGGWVTGATEAFF.

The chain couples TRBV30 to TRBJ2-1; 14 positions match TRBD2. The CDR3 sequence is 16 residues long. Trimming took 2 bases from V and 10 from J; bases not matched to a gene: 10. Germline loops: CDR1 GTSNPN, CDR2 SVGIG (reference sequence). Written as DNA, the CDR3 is TGTGCCTGGAGTCCGCCAGCCGGACTAGCGGGGGGCGAGCAGTTCTTC. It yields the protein CAWSPPAGLAGGEQFF.

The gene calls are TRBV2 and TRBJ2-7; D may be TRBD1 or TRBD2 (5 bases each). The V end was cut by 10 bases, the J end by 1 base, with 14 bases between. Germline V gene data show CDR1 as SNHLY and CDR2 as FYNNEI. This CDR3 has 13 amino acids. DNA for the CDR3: TGTGCCACTGGGGACGGTCAATCCTACGAGCAGTACTTC. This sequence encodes CATGDGQSYEQYF.

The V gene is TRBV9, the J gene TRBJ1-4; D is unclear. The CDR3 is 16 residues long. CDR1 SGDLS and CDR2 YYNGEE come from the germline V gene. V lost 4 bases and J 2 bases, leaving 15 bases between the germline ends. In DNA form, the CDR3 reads TGTGCCAGCAGCCCCTACTCGGGATCGACTAATGAAAAACTGTTTTTT. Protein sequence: CASSPYSGSTNEKLFF.

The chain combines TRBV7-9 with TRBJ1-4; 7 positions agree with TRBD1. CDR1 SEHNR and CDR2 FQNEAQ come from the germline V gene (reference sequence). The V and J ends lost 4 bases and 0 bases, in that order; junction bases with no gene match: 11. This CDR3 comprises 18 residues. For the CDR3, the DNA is TGTGCCAGCAGCTCTCCGGGGGGACAGCCAGCAACTAATGAAAAACTGTTTTTT. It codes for CASSSPGGQPATNEKLFF. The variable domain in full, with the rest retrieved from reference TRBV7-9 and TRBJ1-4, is DTGVSQNPRHKITKRGQNVTFRCDPISEHNRLYWYRQTLGQGPEFLTYFQNEAQLEKSRLLSDRFSAERPKGSFSTLEIQRTEQGDSAMYLCASSSPGGQPATNEKLFFGSGTQLSVL.

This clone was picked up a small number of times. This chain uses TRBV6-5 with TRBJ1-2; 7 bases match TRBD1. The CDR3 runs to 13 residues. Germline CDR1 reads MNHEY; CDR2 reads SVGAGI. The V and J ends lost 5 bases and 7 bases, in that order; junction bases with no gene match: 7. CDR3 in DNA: TGTGCCAGCAGTGATGACAGGGATGGTGGCTACACCTTC. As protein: CASSDDRDGGYTF.

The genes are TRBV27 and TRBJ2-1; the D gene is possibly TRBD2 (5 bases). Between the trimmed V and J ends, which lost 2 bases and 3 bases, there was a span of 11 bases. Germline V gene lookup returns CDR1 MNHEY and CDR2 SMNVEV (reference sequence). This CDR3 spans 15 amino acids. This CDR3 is CASSLGGSIYNEQFF. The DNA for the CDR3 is TGTGCCAGCAGTTTAGGTGGGAGTATCTACAATGAGCAGTTCTTC.

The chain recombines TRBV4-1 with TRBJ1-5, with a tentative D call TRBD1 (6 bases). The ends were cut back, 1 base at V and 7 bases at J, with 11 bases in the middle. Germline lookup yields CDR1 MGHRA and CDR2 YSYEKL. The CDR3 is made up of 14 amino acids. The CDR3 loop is CASSQGTGNQPQHF. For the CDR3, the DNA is TGCGCCAGCAGCCAAGGTACAGGGAACCAGCCCCAGCATTTT.

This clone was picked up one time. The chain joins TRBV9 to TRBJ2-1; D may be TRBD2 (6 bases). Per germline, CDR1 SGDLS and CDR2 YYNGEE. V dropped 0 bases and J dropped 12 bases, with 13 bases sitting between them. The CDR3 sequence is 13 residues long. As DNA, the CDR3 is TGTGCCAGCAGCGTAGGCGGCGGGACCTCGCAGTTCTTC. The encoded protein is CASSVGGGTSQFF.

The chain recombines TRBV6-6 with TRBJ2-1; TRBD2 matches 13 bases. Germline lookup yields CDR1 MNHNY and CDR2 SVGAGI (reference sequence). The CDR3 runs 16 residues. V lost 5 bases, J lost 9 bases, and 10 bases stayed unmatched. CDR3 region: CASSALAGGPEGEQFF. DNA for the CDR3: TGTGCCAGCAGTGCACTAGCGGGAGGGCCGGAGGGTGAGCAGTTCTTC.

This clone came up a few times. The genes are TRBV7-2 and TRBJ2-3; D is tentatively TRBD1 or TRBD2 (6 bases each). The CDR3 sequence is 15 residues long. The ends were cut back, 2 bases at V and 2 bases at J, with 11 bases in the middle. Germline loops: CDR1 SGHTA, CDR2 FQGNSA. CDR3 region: CASSLRGEFTDTQYF. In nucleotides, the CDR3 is TGTGCCAGCAGCTTAAGGGGGGAGTTCACAGATACGCAGTATTTT.